This TCR beta chain was identified in a study of blood T cell repertoires in COVID-19. The data were produced by immunoSEQ multiplex PCR, yet TCRdb's version contains in-frame clones alone and is incomplete. This table holds 470,000 or so clones, around 89% found once. Trimming left V 5 bases short and J 2 bases short, with 12 bases between. Germline V lookup: CDR1 SEHNR, CDR2 FQNEAQ (reference sequence). This CDR3 spans 14 amino acids. The gene calls are TRBV7-9 and TRBJ1-2, with D possibly matching TRBD1 (5 bases). The specimen sequenced was peripheral blood. The origin of this receptor is a woman in her twenties or thirties with acute or convalescent COVID-19. The CDR3: CASSPRQINYGYTF. The CDR3 DNA follows: TGTGCCAGCAGCCCCCGACAGATAAACTATGGCTACACCTTC.